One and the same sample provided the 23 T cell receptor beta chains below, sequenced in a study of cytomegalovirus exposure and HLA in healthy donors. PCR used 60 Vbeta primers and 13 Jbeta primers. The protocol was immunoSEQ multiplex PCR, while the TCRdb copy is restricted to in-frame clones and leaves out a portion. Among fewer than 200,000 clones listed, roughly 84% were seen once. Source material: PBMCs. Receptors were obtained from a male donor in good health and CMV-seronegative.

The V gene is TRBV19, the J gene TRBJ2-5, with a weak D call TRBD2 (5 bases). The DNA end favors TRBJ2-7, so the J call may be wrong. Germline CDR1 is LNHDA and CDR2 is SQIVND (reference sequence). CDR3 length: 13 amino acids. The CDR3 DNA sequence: TGTGCCAGTAGTATAACGGGGTCCTACGAGCAGTACTTC. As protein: CASSITGSYEQYF.

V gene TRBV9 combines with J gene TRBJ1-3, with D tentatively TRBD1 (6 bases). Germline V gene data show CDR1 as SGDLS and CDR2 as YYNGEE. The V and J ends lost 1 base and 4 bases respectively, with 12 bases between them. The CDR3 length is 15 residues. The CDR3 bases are TGTGCCAGCAGCGTATCTAACAGGGCAGGAAACACCATATATTTT. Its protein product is CASSVSNRAGNTIYF.

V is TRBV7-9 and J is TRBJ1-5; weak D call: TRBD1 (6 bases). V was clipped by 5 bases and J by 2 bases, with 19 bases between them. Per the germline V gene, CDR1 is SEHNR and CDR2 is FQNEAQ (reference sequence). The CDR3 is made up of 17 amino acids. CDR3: CASSQKTRGGGNQPQHF. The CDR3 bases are TGTGCCAGCAGCCAAAAAACACGAGGGGGAGGCAATCAGCCCCAGCATTTT.

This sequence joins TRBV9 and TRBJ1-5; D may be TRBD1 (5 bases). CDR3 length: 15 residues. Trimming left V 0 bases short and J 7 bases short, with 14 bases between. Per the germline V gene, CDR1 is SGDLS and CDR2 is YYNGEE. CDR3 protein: CASSVAGGVGQPQHF. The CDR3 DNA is TGTGCCAGCAGCGTAGCTGGAGGGGTTGGGCAGCCCCAGCATTTT.

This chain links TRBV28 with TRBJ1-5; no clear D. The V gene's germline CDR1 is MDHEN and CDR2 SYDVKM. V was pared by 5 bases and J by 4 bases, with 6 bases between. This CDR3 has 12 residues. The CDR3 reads CASSLRNQPQHF. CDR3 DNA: TGTGCCAGCAGTCTTCGGAATCAGCCCCAGCATTTT.

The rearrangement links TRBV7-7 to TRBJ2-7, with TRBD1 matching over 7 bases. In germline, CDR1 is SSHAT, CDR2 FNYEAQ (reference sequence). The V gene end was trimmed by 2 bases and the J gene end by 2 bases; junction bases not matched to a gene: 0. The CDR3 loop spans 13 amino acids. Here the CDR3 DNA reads TGTGCCAGCAGCTTAACAGGGGCCTACGAGCAGTACTTC. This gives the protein CASSLTGAYEQYF.

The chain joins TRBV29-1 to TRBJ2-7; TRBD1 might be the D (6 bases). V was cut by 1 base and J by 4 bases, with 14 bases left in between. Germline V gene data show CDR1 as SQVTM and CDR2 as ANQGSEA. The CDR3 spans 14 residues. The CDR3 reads CSVEGLQGGYEQYF. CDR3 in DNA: TGCAGCGTTGAAGGTCTACAGGGTGGGTACGAGCAGTACTTC.

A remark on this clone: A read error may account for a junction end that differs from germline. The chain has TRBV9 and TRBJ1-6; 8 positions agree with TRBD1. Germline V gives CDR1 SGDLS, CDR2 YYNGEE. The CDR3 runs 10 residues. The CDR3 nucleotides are TGTGCCAGCAGGGAGGGACAGGCCAGCTTT. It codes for CASREGQASF.

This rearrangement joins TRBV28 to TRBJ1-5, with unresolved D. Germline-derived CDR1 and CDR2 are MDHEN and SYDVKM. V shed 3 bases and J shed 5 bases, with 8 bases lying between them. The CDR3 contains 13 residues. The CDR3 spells CASSLLQYQPQHF. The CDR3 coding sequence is TGTGCCAGCAGTTTGTTACAGTATCAGCCCCAGCATTTT. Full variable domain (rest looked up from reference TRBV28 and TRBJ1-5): DVKVTQSSRYLVKRTGEKVFLECVQDMDHENMFWYRQDPGLGLRLIYFSYDVKMKEKGDIPEGYSVSREKKERFSLILESASTNQTSMYLCASSLLQYQPQHFGDGTRLSIL.

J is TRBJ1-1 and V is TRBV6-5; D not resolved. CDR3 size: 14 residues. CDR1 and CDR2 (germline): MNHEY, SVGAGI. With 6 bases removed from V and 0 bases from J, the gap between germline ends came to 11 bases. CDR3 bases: TGTGCCAGCAGCCCTACAGTCATGAACACTGAAGCTTTCTTT. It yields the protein CASSPTVMNTEAFF.

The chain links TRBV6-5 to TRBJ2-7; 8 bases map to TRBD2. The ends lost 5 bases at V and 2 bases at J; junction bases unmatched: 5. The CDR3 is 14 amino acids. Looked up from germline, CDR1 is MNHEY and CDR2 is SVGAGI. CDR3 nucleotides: TGTGCCAGCAGTAGATATAGCGGGGCCTACGAGCAGTACTTC. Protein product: CASSRYSGAYEQYF.

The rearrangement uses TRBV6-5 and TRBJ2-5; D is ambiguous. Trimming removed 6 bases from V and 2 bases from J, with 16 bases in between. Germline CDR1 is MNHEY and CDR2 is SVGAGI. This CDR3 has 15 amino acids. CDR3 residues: CASSPRRNGQETQYF. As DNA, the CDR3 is TGTGCCAGCAGCCCTCGTCGTAACGGTCAAGAGACCCAGTACTTC.

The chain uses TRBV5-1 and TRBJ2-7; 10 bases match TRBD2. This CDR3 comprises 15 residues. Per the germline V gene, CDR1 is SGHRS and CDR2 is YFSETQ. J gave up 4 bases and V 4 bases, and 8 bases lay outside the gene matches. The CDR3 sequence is CASSPAASGGYEQYF. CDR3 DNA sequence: TGCGCCAGCAGCCCGGCGGCTAGCGGGGGTTACGAGCAGTACTTC. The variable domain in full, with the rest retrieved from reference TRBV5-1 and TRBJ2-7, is KAGVTQTPRYLIKTRGQQVTLSCSPISGHRSVSWYQQTPGQGLQFLFEYFSETQRNKGNFPGRFSGRQFSNSRSEMNVSTLELGDSALYLCASSPAASGGYEQYFGPGTRLTVT.

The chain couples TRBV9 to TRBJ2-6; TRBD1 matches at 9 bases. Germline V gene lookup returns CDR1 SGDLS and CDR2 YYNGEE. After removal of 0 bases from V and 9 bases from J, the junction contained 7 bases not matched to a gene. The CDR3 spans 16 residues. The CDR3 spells CASSVATGTGYNVLTF. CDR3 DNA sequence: TGTGCCAGCAGCGTAGCTACTGGGACAGGGTACAACGTCCTGACTTTC.

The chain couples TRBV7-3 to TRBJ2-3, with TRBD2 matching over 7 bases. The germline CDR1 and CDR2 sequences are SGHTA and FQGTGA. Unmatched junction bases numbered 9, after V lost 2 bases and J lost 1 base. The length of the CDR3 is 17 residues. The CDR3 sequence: CASSLLGGGSRTDTQYF. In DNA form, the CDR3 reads TGTGCCAGCAGCTTACTGGGCGGGGGATCACGCACAGATACGCAGTATTTT.

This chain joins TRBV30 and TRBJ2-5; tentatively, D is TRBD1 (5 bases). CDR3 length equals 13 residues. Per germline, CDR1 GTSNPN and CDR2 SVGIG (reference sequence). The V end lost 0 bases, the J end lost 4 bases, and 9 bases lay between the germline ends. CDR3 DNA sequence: TGTGCCTGGAGTGTACAAAGGGGAGAGACCCAGTACTTC. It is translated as CAWSVQRGETQYF.

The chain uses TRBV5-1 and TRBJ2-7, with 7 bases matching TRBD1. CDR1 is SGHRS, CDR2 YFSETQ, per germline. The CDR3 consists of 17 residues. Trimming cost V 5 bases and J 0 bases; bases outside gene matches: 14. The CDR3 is CASRRGTEGDFSYEQYF. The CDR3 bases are TGCGCCAGCAGGCGAGGGACAGAGGGCGATTTCTCCTACGAGCAGTACTTC.

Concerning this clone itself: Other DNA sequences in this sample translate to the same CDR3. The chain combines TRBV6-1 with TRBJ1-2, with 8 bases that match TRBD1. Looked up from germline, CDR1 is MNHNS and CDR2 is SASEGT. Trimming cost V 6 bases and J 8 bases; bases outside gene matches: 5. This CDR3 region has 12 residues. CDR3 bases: TGTGCCAGCAGGGCAGGGGGCGGCGGCTACACCTTC. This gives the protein CASRAGGGGYTF.

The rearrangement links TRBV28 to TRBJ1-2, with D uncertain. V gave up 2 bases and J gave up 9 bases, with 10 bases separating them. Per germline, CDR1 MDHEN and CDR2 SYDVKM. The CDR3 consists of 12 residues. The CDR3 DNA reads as TGTGCCAGCAGTTTAGAGGGAATTAGCTACACCTTC. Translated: CASSLEGISYTF.

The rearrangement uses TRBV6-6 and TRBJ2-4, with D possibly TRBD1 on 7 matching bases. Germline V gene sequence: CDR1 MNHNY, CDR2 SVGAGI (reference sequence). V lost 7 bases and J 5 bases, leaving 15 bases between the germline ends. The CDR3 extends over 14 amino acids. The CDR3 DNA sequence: TGTGCCAGCAACGCACCAGGGGGGCAAAACATTCAGTACTTC. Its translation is CASNAPGGQNIQYF.

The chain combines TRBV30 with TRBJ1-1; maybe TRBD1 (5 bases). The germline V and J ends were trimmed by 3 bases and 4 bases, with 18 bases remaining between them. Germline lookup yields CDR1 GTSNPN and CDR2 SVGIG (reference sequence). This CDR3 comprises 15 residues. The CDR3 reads CAWSPARGVVTEAFF. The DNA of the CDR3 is TGTGCCTGGAGCCCCGCCCGGGGGGTTGTCACTGAAGCTTTCTTT.

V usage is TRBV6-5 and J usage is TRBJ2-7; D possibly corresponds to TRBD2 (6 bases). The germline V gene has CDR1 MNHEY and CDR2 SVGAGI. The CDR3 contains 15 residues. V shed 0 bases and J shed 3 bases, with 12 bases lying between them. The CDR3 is CASSYSGGVGYEQYF. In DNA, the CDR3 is TGTGCCAGCAGTTACTCGGGGGGAGTAGGCTACGAGCAGTACTTC.

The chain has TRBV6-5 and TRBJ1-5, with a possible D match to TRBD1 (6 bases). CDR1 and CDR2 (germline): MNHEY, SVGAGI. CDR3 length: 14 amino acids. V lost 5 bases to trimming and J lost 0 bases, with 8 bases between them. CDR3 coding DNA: TGTGCCAGCAGTGTGGACAGTAGCAATCAGCCCCAGCATTTT. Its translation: CASSVDSSNQPQHF.